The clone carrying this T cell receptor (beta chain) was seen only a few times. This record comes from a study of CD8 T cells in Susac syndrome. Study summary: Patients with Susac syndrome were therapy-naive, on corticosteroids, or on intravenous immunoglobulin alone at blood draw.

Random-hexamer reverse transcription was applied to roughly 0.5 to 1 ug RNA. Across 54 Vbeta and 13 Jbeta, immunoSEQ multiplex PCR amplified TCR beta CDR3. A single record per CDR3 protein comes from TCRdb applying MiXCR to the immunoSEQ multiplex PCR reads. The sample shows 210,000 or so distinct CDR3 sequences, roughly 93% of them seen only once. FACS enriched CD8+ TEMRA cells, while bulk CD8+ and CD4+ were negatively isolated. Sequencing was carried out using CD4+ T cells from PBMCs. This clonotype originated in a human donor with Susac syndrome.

The CDR3 DNA reads TGTGCCAGCTCACCGGGCAGCAACTATGGCTACACCTTC. Amino acids: CASSPGSNYGYTF. The chain couples TRBV18 to TRBJ1-2; D remains ambiguous. The CDR3 covers 13 residues. Trimming took off 3 bases at V and 2 bases at J, with 7 bases between the two ends. Germline V lookup: CDR1 KGHSH, CDR2 LQKENI.